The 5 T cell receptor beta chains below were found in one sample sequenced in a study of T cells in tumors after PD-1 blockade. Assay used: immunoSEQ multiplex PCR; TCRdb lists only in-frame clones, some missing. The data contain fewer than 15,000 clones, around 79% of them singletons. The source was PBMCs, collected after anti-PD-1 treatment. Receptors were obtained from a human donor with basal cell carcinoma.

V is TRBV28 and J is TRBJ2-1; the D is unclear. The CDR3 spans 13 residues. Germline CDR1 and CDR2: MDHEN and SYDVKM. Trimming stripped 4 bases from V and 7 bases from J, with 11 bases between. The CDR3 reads CASSYPPLNEQFF. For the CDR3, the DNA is TGTGCCAGCAGTTACCCCCCGTTAAATGAGCAGTTCTTC.

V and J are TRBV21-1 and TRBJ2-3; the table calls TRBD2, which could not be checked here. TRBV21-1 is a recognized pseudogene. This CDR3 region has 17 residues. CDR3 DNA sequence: TGTGCCAGCAGCAAATTAACTAGCGGGGCTCTCACAGATACGCAGTATTTT. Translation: CASSKLTSGALTDTQYF.

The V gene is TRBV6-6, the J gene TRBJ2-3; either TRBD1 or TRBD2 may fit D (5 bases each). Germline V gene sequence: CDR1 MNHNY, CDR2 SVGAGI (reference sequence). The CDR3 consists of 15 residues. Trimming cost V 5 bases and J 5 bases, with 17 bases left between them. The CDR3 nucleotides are TGTGCCAGCAGTCCCCGGGACGGGGCTGGAGATACGCAGTATTTT. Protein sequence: CASSPRDGAGDTQYF.

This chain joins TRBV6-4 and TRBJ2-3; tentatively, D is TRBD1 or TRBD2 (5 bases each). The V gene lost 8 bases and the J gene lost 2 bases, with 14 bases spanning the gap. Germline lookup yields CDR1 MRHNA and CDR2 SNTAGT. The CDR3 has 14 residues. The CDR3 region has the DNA TGTGCCAGCGGACAAACCGGGGACACAGATACGCAGTATTTT. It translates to CASGQTGDTDTQYF.

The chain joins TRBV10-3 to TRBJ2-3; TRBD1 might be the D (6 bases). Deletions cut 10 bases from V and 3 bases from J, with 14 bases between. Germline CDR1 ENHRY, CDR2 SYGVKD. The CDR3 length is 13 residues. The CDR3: CATTGKGTDTQYF. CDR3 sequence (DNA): TGTGCCACCACAGGGAAGGGAACAGATACGCAGTATTTT.